Listed below are T cell receptor beta chains from one sample, sequenced in a study of blood T cell repertoires in COVID-19. The repertoire was sequenced with immunoSEQ multiplex PCR; TCRdb's copy has only in-frame clones and lacks some. The sample has approximately 9,200 clones, roughly nine tenths seen once. The sequenced sample consisted of peripheral blood. These TCRs come from a man aged 55 to 70 with acute or convalescent COVID-19. Each CDR3 is given with its conserved first and last residue. A D gene is named only where the DNA matches it firmly. Some rows mark clone size as missing; the rest say once, few, many or name a class of expanded clone.

d_call clone_size j_call cdr3_length v_call cdr3_nt cdr3_aa
TRBD2 NA TRBJ2-3 16 TRBV2 TGTGCCAGCAGAAGGAGTCGGGGGGGTTACACAGATACGCAGTATTTT CASRRSRGGYTDTQYF
NA NA TRBJ1-3 14 TRBV7-9 TGTGCCAGCACCTCGGGGGTCTCTGGAAACACCATATATTTT CASTSGVSGNTIYF
NA NA TRBJ1-1 14 TRBV4-1 TGCGCCAGCAGCCAATACAGGGAGAGCACTGAAGCTTTCTTT CASSQYRESTEAFF
NA NA TRBJ2-5 14 TRBV11-2 TGTGCCACCCGGCGAGGAGGGGCCCAAGAGACCCAGTACTTC CATRRGGAQETQYF
TRBD1 NA TRBJ1-2 14 TRBV2 TGTGCCAGCAGTGTCGAGGGGGCGGTTGATGGCTACACCTTC CASSVEGAVDGYTF
TRBD2 medium-sized TRBJ2-7 17 TRBV5-5 TGTGCCAGCAGCCCTAGCCAGACTAGCGGGAGGGCCTACGAGCAGTACTTC CASSPSQTSGRAYEQYF
NA NA TRBJ2-1 13 TRBV5-1 TGCGCCAGCAGCACCACGGACGGGAATTTGCAGTTCTTC CASSTTDGNLQFF
TRBD2 NA TRBJ2-1 18 TRBV3-1/TRBV3-2 TGTGCCAGCAGCCAAGTGCGGGTAGCGGGGGGCGGGTCGAATGAGCAGTTCTTC CASSQVRVAGGGSNEQFF
NA NA TRBJ2-7 12 TRBV5-1 TGCGCCAGCAGCTTAGGGGGTTACGAGCAGTACTTC CASSLGGYEQYF
NA NA TRBJ1-1 17 TRBV4-1 TGCGCCAGCAGCCAAGCTCGAGGGGACAACATGAACACTGAAGCTTTCTTT CASSQARGDNMNTEAFF
TRBD2 NA TRBJ2-2 15 TRBV6-5 TGTGCCAGCAGTCGCGGGGGGACGAACACCGGGGAGCTGTTTTTT CASSRGGTNTGELFF
NA NA TRBJ2-7 13 TRBV16 TGTGCCAGCAGCCCTCAGGGGTCCTACGAGCAGTACTTC CASSPQGSYEQYF
TRBD1 NA TRBJ1-4 15 TRBV7-9 TGTGCCAGCAGCCGTCCAGGGGGCGAGGATGAAAAACTGTTTTTT CASSRPGGEDEKLFF
TRBD1 NA TRBJ2-2 16 TRBV4-1 TGCGCCAGCAGCCAGGACAGGGGGCGAAGTTCTGGGGAGCTGTTTTTT CASSQDRGRSSGELFF
NA medium-sized TRBJ2-7 13 TRBV5-6 TGTGCCAGCAGCTTGGGCCAACTCTACGAGCAGTACTTC CASSLGQLYEQYF
NA NA TRBJ1-1 14 TRBV7-9 TGTGCCAGCAGCTTAGCGGGAGGGTACACTGAAGCTTTCTTT CASSLAGGYTEAFF
TRBD2 few TRBJ2-3 15 TRBV5-1 TGCGCCAGCAGCAGGACTAGCGGGAGGGCAGATACGCAGTATTTT CASSRTSGRADTQYF
TRBD1 NA TRBJ1-2 14 TRBV27 TGTGCCAGCAGTTTCCTGGACAGGAGCTATGGCTACACCTTC CASSFLDRSYGYTF
TRBD1 NA TRBJ1-4 15 TRBV10-3 TGTGCCACTCGGACAGGGGGTACAACTAATGAAAAACTGTTTTTT CATRTGGTTNEKLFF
TRBD1 NA TRBJ1-2 14 TRBV6-2/TRBV6-3 TGTGCCAGCAGCGGGACAGGTGGTAACTATGGCTACACCTTC CASSGTGGNYGYTF
TRBD1 few TRBJ1-2 15 TRBV4-1 TGCGCCAGCAGATTAAACGACAGGGCACACTATGGCTACACCTTC CASRLNDRAHYGYTF
NA few TRBJ2-7 15 TRBV6-6 TGTGCCAGCAGTTACAATATTCGGACATCCGACGAGCAGTACTTC CASSYNIRTSDEQYF
NA NA TRBJ1-1 13 TRBV27 TGTGCCAGCAGTTTACAGGGGAGCACTGAAGCTTTCTTT CASSLQGSTEAFF
TRBD1 NA TRBJ1-2 14 TRBV18 TGTGCCAGCTCCTCTACAGGGGCTAACTATGGCTACACCTTC CASSSTGANYGYTF
TRBD2 NA TRBJ2-7 16 TRBV2 TGTGCCAGCAGTGAAGGGCAACCGGGAGGGCCGGGGGAGCAGTACTTC CASSEGQPGGPGEQYF
TRBD1 NA TRBJ1-1 15 TRBV5-1 TGCGCCAGCAGCCTAAGACAGGGACCGAACACTGAAGCTTTCTTT CASSLRQGPNTEAFF
NA NA TRBJ1-1 14 TRBV5-1 TGCGCCAGCACACTGGACGGGCGGGAGACTGAAGCTTTCTTT CASTLDGRETEAFF
NA NA TRBJ1-1 16 TRBV5-1 TGCGCCAGCAGCTTGGATCCGCCAGGGATGAACACTGAAGCTTTCTTT CASSLDPPGMNTEAFF
NA NA TRBJ1-2 11 TRBV19 TGTGCCAGTAGAGCCGGGTGGGGCTACACCTTC CASRAGWGYTF
NA NA TRBJ1-1 15 TRBV4-1 TGCGCCAGCAGCCAAGTTCGGTCTGCGTTCACTGAAGCTTTCTTT CASSQVRSAFTEAFF
TRBD1 NA TRBJ1-1 14 TRBV4-2 TGTGCCAGCAGCCAAAGACAGGGGGGGACTGAAGCTTTCTTT CASSQRQGGTEAFF
NA NA TRBJ1-1 16 TRBV5-1 TGCGCCAGCAGCTGGGGGGGGCCGAACATGAACACTGAAGCTTTCTTT CASSWGGPNMNTEAFF
TRBD1 NA TRBJ1-2 16 TRBV2 TGTGCCAGCAGTGGGCGGGGGGACAGATACTCGGGTGGCTACACCTTC CASSGRGDRYSGGYTF
NA NA TRBJ1-4 16 TRBV27 TGTGCCAGCAGTCGCAACAACAGGGAGATCAATGAAAAACTGTTTTTT CASSRNNREINEKLFF
TRBD1 NA TRBJ1-1 15 TRBV4-1 TGCGCCAGTAGCCAAGAAGACAGGGCGGGCACTGAAGCTTTCTTT CASSQEDRAGTEAFF
NA NA TRBJ2-1 15 TRBV11-1 TGTGCCAGCAGCTTAGTGGGTGGGAGGTACAATGAGCAGTTCTTC CASSLVGGRYNEQFF
TRBD2 NA TRBJ2-1 16 TRBV7-3 TGTGCCAGCAGCTTAACCTCCGGGACTAGTGTCAATGAGCAGTTCTTC CASSLTSGTSVNEQFF
TRBD1 NA TRBJ2-1 17 TRBV5-8 TGTGCCAGCAGCTCTATTCAATGGCAGGGGGTAGGAAGTGAGCAGTTCTTC CASSSIQWQGVGSEQFF
TRBD2 NA TRBJ2-1 20 TRBV3-1/TRBV3-2 TGTGCCAGCAGCCAAGATATGGGACTAGCTACCAGAGGCCCCTACAATGAGCAGTTCTTC CASSQDMGLATRGPYNEQFF
TRBD1 NA TRBJ2-5 14 TRBV10-1 TGCGCCAGCAGTGAGTCGACAGGGATGGAGACCCAGTACTTC CASSESTGMETQYF
NA NA TRBJ1-5 13 TRBV29-1 TGCAGCGCTAGGACTGATAGCAATCAGCCCCAGCATTTT CSARTDSNQPQHF
TRBD2 once TRBJ2-3 15 TRBV18 TGTGCCAGCTCACCGGGACTAGCGGGGGATACTACGCAGTATTTT CASSPGLAGDTTQYF
NA NA TRBJ1-1 13 TRBV11-2 TGTGCCAGCAGCTTTCTAGAGGACACTGAAGCTTTCTTT CASSFLEDTEAFF
NA NA TRBJ2-7 13 TRBV5-6 TGTGCCAGCAGCTTGCGGGGCTCCTACGAGCAGTACTTC CASSLRGSYEQYF
NA once TRBJ2-3 12 TRBV6-6 TGTGCCAGCAGTTTTATGTCGGATACGCAGTATTTT CASSFMSDTQYF
NA NA TRBJ1-1 12 TRBV12-3/TRBV12-4 TGTGCCAGCAGCCCAGGGATGACAGAAGCTTTCTTT CASSPGMTEAFF
NA NA TRBJ1-1 14 TRBV10-3 TGTGCCATCAGGTCTCCGGGGGACGGTTCTGAAGCTTTCTTT CAIRSPGDGSEAFF
TRBD2 NA TRBJ2-2 14 TRBV7-3 TGTGCCAGCAGAACTAGCGGGTCCACCGGGGAGCTGTTTTTT CASRTSGSTGELFF
NA NA TRBJ1-4 15 TRBV7-6 TGTGCCAGCAGCTTGATCGGCAGGGTCGGCGAAAAACTGTTTTTT CASSLIGRVGEKLFF
NA NA TRBJ1-5 16 TRBV7-6 TGTGCCAGCAGCTTAGGAGGGTTTGAGAGCAATCAGCCCCAGCATTTT CASSLGGFESNQPQHF
TRBD1 NA TRBJ1-1 14 TRBV7-3 TGTGCCAGCAGCCCAGGGACAGGCGTTTTCGGAGCTTTCTTT CASSPGTGVFGAFF
TRBD1 NA TRBJ1-6 16 TRBV28 TGTGCCAGCAGTCTTGGGACAGCAGGTTATAATTCACCCCTCCACTTT CASSLGTAGYNSPLHF
TRBD1 NA TRBJ2-1 13 TRBV13 TGTGCCAGCAGCCTGGGACAGGGGTATGAGCAGTTCTTC CASSLGQGYEQFF
NA NA TRBJ1-5 14 TRBV5-5 TGTGCCAGCAGCTCGGGACTTAGCAATCAGCCCCAGCATTTT CASSSGLSNQPQHF
NA NA TRBJ2-2 15 TRBV7-2 TGTGCCAGCAGCTTAGCAAGGGGTCAGGGCGGGGAGCTGTTTTTT CASSLARGQGGELFF